This T cell receptor beta chain is drawn from a study of OX40 agonist ivuxolimab in advanced cancers. Study results and caveats: In the expanded peripheral T cells, antigen specificity was never determined. By week 6 at 0.1 to 3.0 mg/kg, blood CD4+ and CD8+ T cells had expanded clonally.

TCRdb's copy holds only in-frame clones and misses some; the assay was immunoSEQ multiplex PCR. The table records approximately 65,000 clones, around 87% of them present only once. Trimming removed 3 bases from V and 10 bases from J, with 13 bases in between. This CDR3 has 13 amino acids. Germline assignment: CDR1 MNHEY and CDR2 SVGAGI. Comments on this clone: Its antigen is unidentified.

Any history of autoimmune disease or systemic immunosuppression disqualified patients. This chain connects TRBV6-5 to TRBJ2-1; TRBD1 is a possible D gene (5 bases). The clonotype was recovered from an adult with an advanced solid tumor such as melanoma, head and neck, liver or kidney cancer. The source was CD4+ or CD8+ T cells sorted from blood, collected in a trial of the OX40 agonist ivuxolimab. The DNA for the CDR3 is TGTGCCAGCAGTTATTTAAAAAAGGGGGAGCAGTTCTTC. Protein sequence: CASSYLKKGEQFF.